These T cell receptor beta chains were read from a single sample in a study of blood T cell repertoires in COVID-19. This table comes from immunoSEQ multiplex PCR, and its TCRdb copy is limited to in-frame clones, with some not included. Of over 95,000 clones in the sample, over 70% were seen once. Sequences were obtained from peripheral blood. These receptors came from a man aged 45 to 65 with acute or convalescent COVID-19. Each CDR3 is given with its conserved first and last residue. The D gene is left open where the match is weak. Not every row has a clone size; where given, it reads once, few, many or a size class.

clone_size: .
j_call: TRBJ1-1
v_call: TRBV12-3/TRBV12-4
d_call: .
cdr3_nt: TGTGCCAGCAGTTTGGGGCAGATTGGAGCTTTCTTT
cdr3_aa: CASSLGQIGAFF

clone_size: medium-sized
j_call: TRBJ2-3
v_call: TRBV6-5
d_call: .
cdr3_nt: TGTGCCAGCAGTCAGTCCCAAGGGGTAGATACGCAGTATTTT
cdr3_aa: CASSQSQGVDTQYF

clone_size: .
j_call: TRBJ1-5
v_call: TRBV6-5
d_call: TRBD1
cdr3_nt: TGTGCCAGCAGTACGGGACAGGATAGCAATCAGCCCCAGCATTTT
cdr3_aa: CASSTGQDSNQPQHF

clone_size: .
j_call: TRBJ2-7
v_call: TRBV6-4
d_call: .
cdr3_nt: TGTGCCAGCAGACGGCGTCGGTTCAGGAGGTTCCACGAGCAGTACTTC
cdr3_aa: CASRRRRFRRFHEQYF

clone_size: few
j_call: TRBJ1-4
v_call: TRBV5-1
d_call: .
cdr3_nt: TGCGCCAGCAGCTTGGAGGGGTCGGGGGGCGCAGGTAATGAAAAACTGTTTTTT
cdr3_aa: CASSLEGSGGAGNEKLFF

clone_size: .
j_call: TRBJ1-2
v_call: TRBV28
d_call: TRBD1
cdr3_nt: TGTGCCAGCAGTTCACACACCCGATCCCAGGGGGCGCACTATGGCTACACCTTC
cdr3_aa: CASSSHTRSQGAHYGYTF

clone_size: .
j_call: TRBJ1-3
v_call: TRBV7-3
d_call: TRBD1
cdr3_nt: TGTGCCAGCAGCTCACAGGGGGGAGTAGGCGGAAACACCATATATTTT
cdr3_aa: CASSSQGGVGGNTIYF

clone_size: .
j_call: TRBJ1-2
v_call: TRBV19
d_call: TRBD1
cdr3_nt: TGTGCCAGTAGTTCCGACAGGGTTGGCTACACCTTC
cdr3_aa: CASSSDRVGYTF

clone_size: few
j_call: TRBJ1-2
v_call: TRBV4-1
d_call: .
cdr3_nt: TGCGCCAGCAGCCAGAGTTCCTATGGCTACACCTTC
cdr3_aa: CASSQSSYGYTF

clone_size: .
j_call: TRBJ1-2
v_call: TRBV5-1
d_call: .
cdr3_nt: TGCGCCAGCAGCTTGGACTGGACAGCAAACTATGGCTACACCTTC
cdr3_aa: CASSLDWTANYGYTF

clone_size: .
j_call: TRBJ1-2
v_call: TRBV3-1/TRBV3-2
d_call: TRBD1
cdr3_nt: TGTGCCAGCAGCCCTTTCGACAGGGATGGCTACACCTTC
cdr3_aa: CASSPFDRDGYTF

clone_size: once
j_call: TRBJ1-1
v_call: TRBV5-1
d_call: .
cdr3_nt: TGCGCCAGCACCCTAGCCGGTTTCACTGAAGCTTTCTTT
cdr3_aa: CASTLAGFTEAFF

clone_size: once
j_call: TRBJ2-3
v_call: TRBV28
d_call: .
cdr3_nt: TGTGCCAGTTTGGACAGTCCCACAGATACGCAGTATTTT
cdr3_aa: CASLDSPTDTQYF

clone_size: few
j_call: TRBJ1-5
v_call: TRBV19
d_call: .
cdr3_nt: TGTGCCAGTACCCTTCAAACAGGGAGCAATCAGCCCCAGCATTTT
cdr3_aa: CASTLQTGSNQPQHF

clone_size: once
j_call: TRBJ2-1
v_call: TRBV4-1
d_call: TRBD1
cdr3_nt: TGCGCCAGCAGCCAAGACGGATTAGGACAGGGGGCGTTTAATGAGCAGTTCTTC
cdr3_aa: CASSQDGLGQGAFNEQFF

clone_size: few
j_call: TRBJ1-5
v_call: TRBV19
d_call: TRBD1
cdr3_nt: TGTGCCAGTATGGGGACAGCCTATAGCAATCAGCCCCAGCATTTT
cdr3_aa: CASMGTAYSNQPQHF

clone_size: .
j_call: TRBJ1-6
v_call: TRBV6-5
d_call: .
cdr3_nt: TGTGCCAGCACCCGCGGAAATTCACCCCTCCACTTT
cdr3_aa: CASTRGNSPLHF

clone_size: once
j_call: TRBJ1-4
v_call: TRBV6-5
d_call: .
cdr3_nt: TGTGCCAGCAGTAACAGGCTTAATGAAAAACTGTTTTTT
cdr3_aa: CASSNRLNEKLFF

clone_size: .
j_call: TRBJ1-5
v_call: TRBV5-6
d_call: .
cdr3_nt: TGTGCCAGCAGCCGTCACGGCGGGTTGTTTAGCAATCAGCCCCAGCATTTT
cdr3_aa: CASSRHGGLFSNQPQHF

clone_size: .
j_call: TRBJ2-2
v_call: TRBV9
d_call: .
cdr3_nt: TGTGCCAGCAGCCCTAGGTCAACTCAAACTGGCGGGGAGCTGTTTTTT
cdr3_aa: CASSPRSTQTGGELFF

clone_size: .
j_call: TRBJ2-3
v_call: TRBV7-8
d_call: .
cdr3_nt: TGTGCCAGCAGCCCTCGGAGGGTACCAGATACGCAGTATTTT
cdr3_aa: CASSPRRVPDTQYF

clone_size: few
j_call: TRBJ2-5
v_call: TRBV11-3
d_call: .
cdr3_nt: TGTGCCAGCAGCCACGGGACATCTCAAGAGACCCAGTACTTC
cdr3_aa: CASSHGTSQETQYF

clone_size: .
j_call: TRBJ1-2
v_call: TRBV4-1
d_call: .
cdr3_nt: TGCGCCAGCAGCCAAGATCCAGGGCGTTACTATGGCTACACCTTC
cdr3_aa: CASSQDPGRYYGYTF

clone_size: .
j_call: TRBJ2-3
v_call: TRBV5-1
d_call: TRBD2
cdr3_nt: TGCGCCAGCAGCTTGGGACTAGCGGGGACAGATACGCAGTATTTT
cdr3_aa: CASSLGLAGTDTQYF

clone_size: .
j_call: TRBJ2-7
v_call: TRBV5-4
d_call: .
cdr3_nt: TGTGCCAGCAGCCCCGCTGGCAGCTACGAGCAGTACTTC
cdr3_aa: CASSPAGSYEQYF

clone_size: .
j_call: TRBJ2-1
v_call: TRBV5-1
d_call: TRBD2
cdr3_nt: TGCGCCAGCAGCGTATATAGCGGGGGGTACAATGAGCAGTTCTTC
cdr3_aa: CASSVYSGGYNEQFF

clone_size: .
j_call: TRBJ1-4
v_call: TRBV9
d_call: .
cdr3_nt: TGTGCCAGCAGCGTAGGGACAGTTACTCCTAATGAAAAACTGTTTTTT
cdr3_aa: CASSVGTVTPNEKLFF

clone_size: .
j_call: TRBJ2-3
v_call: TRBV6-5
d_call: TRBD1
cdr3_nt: TGTGCCAGCGGGCTTAACAGGGGAGGCACAGATACGCAGTATTTT
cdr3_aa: CASGLNRGGTDTQYF